These T cell receptor beta chains were read from a single sample in a study of sequential checkpoint blockade in melanoma. Method: immunoSEQ multiplex PCR; TCRdb's copy keeps in-frame clones and lacks some. The table has roughly 20,000 clones, 55% to 75% seen once; the top ten hold over 15%. Sequencing was performed on CD8+ T cells sorted from blood (inferred from file names), taken from a patient given nivolumab and ipilimumab in sequence. The origin of the receptors is a human donor with melanoma. The conserved cysteine and the conserved F or W are not part of the CDR3 here. The order of the fields is V gene, J gene, CDR3 protein.

V gene: TRBV28; J gene: TRBJ2-7; CDR3 protein: ASSLPSRGIGFYEQY
V gene: TRBV5-4; J gene: TRBJ2-1; CDR3 protein: ASSLDTNEQF
V gene: TRBV5-1; J gene: TRBJ2-5; CDR3 protein: ASRGGSLEETQY
V gene: TRBV6-5; J gene: TRBJ1-5; CDR3 protein: ASRAQGFQPQH
V gene: TRBV28; J gene: TRBJ1-4; CDR3 protein: ASSPFIRAALEKLF
V gene: TRBV7-9; J gene: TRBJ2-7; CDR3 protein: ASSHRQNSYEQY
V gene: TRBV5-6; J gene: TRBJ1-1; CDR3 protein: ASSLGSLGSHTEAF
V gene: TRBV9; J gene: TRBJ2-1; CDR3 protein: ASSVVYGGREQF
V gene: TRBV28; J gene: TRBJ2-7; CDR3 protein: ASRINIRGFSYEQY
V gene: TRBV9; J gene: TRBJ2-1; CDR3 protein: ASTPTGQNYNEQF
V gene: TRBV9; J gene: TRBJ2-7; CDR3 protein: ASSVGPLVGLAGALLYEQY
V gene: TRBV27; J gene: TRBJ1-5; CDR3 protein: ASSSRQGNQPQH
V gene: TRBV29-1; J gene: TRBJ2-1; CDR3 protein: SVERTPTAGAFDEQF
V gene: TRBV27; J gene: TRBJ2-7; CDR3 protein: ASSFLGGAYEQY
V gene: TRBV6-5; J gene: TRBJ2-1; CDR3 protein: ASSYWRTGNEQF
V gene: TRBV7-7; J gene: TRBJ2-7; CDR3 protein: ASSPSLTGSYEQY
V gene: TRBV30; J gene: TRBJ1-1; CDR3 protein: AWITETGRVEAF
V gene: TRBV27; J gene: TRBJ2-4; CDR3 protein: ASSPGQGWAKNIQY
V gene: TRBV7-9; J gene: TRBJ2-2; CDR3 protein: ASRRKTGSPNTGELF
V gene: TRBV9; J gene: TRBJ1-5; CDR3 protein: ASSVEDRYNQPQH
V gene: TRBV5-4; J gene: TRBJ1-1; CDR3 protein: ASSLWGGRAEAF
V gene: TRBV5-1; J gene: TRBJ2-2; CDR3 protein: ASSSLAGTQNTGELF
V gene: TRBV6-5; J gene: TRBJ2-5; CDR3 protein: ASNQREFILETQY
V gene: TRBV4-1; J gene: TRBJ1-1; CDR3 protein: ASSPITGGQYAF
V gene: TRBV6-6; J gene: TRBJ2-7; CDR3 protein: ASATYLSYEQY
V gene: TRBV5-1; J gene: TRBJ2-1; CDR3 protein: ASSLTSGGLASYNEQF
V gene: TRBV7-7; J gene: TRBJ2-7; CDR3 protein: ASSPTGELYEQY
V gene: TRBV4-3; J gene: TRBJ2-7; CDR3 protein: ASSQVAESSYEQY
V gene: TRBV9; J gene: TRBJ2-1; CDR3 protein: ASSTLRTGDHNEQF
V gene: TRBV6-5; J gene: TRBJ2-5; CDR3 protein: ASIKAGGRETQY